This T cell receptor (beta chain) was captured in a study of long-term antiretroviral therapy in people with HIV. The CDR3 spans 13 residues. The germline V gene has CDR1 SGHTA and CDR2 FQGTGA. V was pared by 4 bases and J by 5 bases, with 6 bases between. This clone has more than one count but fewer than ten. Its antigen is still unknown. Study-wide results and caveats: Repertoire composition at all time points was dominated by clones that had expanded before ART.

Survey-level immunoSEQ v3.0 assays were run. Clones were sequenced by immunoSEQ multiplex PCR, and TCRdb holds only the in-frame ones, with some missing. The data contain over 15,000 clones, roughly 92% of them singletons. The sequence came from a woman between 35 and 50 years old with HIV. The V gene is TRBV7-3, the J gene TRBJ1-6, with D uncertain. This specimen was unsorted PBMCs, taken 0.6 years after starting antiretroviral therapy. In DNA, the CDR3 is TGTGCCAGCAGCTGGAATGATAATTCACCCCTCCACTTT. It translates to CASSWNDNSPLHF.